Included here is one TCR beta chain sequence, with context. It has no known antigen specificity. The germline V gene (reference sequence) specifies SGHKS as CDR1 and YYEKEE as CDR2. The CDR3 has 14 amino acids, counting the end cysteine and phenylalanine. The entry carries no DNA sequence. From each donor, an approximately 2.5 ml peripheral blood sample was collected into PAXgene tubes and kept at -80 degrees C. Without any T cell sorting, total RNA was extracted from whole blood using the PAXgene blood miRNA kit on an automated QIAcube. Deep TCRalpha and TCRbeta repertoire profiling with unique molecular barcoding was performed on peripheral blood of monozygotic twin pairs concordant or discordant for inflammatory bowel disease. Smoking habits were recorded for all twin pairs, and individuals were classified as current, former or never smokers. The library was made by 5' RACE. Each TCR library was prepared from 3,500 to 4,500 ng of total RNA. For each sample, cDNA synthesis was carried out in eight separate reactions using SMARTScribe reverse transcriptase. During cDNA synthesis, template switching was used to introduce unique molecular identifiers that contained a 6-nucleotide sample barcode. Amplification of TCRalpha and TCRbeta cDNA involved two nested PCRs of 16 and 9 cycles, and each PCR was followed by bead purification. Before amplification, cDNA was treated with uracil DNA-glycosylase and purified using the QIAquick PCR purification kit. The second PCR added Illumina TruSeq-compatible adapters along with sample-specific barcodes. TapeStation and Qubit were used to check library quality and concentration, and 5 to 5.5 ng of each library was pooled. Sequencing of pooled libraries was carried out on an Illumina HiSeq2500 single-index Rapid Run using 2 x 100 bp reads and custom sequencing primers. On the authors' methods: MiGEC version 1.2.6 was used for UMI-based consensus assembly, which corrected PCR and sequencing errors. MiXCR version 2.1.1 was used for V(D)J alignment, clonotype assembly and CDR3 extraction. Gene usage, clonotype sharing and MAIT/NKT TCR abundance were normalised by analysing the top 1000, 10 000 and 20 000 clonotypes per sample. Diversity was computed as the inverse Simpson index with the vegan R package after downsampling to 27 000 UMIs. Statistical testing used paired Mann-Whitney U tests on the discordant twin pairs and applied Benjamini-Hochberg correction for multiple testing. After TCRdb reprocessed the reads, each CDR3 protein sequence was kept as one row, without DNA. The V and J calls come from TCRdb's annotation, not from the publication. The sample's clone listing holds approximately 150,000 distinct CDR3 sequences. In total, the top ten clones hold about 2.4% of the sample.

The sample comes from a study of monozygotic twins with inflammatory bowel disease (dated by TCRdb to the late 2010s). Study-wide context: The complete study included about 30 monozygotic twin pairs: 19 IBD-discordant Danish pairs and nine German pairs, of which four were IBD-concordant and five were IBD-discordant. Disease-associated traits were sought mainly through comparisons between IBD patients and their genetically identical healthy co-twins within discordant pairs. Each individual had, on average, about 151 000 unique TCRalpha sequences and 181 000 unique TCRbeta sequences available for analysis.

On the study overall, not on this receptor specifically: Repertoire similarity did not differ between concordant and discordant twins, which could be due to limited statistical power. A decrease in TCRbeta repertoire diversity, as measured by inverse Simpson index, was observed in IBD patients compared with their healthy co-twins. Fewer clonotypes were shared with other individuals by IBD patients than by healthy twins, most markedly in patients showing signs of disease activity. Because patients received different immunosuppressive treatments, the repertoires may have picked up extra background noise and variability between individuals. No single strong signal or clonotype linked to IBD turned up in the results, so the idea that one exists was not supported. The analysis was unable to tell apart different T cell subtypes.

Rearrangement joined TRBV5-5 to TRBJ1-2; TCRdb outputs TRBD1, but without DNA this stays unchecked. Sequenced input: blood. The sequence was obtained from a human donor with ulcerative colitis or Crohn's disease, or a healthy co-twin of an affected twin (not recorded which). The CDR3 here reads CASAWVGQKYGYTF. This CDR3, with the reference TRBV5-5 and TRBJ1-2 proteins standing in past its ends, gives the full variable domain DAGVTQSPTHLIKTRGQQVTLRCSPISGHKSVSWYQQVLGQGPQFIFQYYEKEERGRGNFPDRFSARQFPNYSSELNVNALLLGDSALYLCASAWVGQKYGYTFGSGTRLTVV.